These T cell receptor beta chains were read from a single sample in a study of blood T cell repertoires in COVID-19. Profiling relied on immunoSEQ multiplex PCR, and the TCRdb table lists in-frame clones only, not all of them. Of about 160,000 clones listed, roughly four fifths were seen once; the top ten hold roughly 15%. Sequenced input: peripheral blood. The receptor set was obtained from a human donor with acute or convalescent COVID-19. The donor label of this sample is uncertain. Both conserved end residues are part of each CDR3. A D gene is named only where the DNA matches it firmly. Size tells how often a clone was seen (once, few, many) or the class of an expanded clone, and some rows leave it out.

clone size	D gene	J gene	V gene	CDR3 DNA	CDR3 protein
-	-	TRBJ2-4	TRBV4-3	TGCGCCAGCAGCCCCGACACAGGGTCCGGCATTCAGTACTTC	CASSPDTGSGIQYF
-	TRBD1	TRBJ1-1	TRBV30	TGTGCCTGGCTGGGACAGGCAAACACTGAAGCTTTCTTT	CAWLGQANTEAFF
-	TRBD2	TRBJ2-2	TRBV5-1	TGCGCCAGCAGCCTCGGGATAGCGGGGGGGCCGTTACGGACCGGGGAGCTGTTTTTT	CASSLGIAGGPLRTGELFF
-	TRBD2	TRBJ2-1	TRBV4-1	TGCGCCAGCTACCTACGCCCTTTAGCGGGGTTCTCCTACAATGAGCAGTTCTTC	CASYLRPLAGFSYNEQFF
-	-	TRBJ1-5	TRBV30	TGTGCCTGGAGTGTACTTTTAGGGGATCAGCCCCAGCATTTT	CAWSVLLGDQPQHF
-	TRBD1	TRBJ1-2	TRBV5-6	TGTGCCAGCAGCTTTCCGCAGGGGGCATTAGGTTACACCTTC	CASSFPQGALGYTF
-	TRBD1	TRBJ1-6	TRBV6-5	TGTGCCAGCAGCCCCGGGACAGGGGTTAATTCACCCCTCCACTTT	CASSPGTGVNSPLHF
few	-	TRBJ1-1	TRBV3-1/TRBV3-2	TGTGCCAGCAGCCAGCCAGGGGTTCAACGTGAAGCTTTCTTT	CASSQPGVQREAFF
-	TRBD1	TRBJ1-2	TRBV7-9	TGTGCCAGCAGCTTAGGCGGGCAGGGGGGCCATGGCTACACCTTC	CASSLGGQGGHGYTF
-	-	TRBJ2-7	TRBV5-6	TGTGCCAGCAGCTTTTTCAGGGCTCACGAGCAGTACTTC	CASSFFRAHEQYF